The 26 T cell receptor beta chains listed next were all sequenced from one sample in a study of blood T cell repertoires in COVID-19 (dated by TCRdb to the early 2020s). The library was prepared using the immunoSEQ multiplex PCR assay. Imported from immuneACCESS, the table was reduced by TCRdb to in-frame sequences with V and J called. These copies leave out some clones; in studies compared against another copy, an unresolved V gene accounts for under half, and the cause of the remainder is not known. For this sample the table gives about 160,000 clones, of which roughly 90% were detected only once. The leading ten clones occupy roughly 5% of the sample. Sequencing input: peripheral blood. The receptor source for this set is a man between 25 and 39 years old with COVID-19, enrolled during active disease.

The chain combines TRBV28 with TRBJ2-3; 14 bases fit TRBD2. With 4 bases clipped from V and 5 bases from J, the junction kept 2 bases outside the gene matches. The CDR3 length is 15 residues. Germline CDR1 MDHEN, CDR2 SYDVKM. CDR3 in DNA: TGTGCCAGCAGTTCGGGACTAGCGGGAGTAGATACGCAGTATTTT. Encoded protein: CASSSGLAGVDTQYF.

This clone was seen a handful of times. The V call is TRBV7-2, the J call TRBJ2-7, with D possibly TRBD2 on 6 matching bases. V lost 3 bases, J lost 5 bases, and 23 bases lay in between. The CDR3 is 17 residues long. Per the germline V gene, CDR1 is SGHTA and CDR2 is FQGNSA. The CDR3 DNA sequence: TGTGCCAGCAGCTTCACCCAACCGGGACTGGGGGAGAACGAGCAGTACTTC. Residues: CASSFTQPGLGENEQYF.

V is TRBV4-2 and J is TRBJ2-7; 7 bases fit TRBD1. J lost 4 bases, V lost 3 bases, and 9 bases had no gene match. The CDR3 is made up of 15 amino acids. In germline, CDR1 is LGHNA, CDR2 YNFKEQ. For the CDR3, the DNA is TGTGCCAGCAGCCATGCCGGGACAGACATATACGAGCAGTACTTC. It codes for CASSHAGTDIYEQYF.

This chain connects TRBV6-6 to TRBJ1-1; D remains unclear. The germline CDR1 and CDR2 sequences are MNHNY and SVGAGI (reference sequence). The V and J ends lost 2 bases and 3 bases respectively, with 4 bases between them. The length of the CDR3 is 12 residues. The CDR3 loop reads CASSYDYTEAFF. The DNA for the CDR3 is TGTGCCAGCAGTTACGACTACACTGAAGCTTTCTTT.

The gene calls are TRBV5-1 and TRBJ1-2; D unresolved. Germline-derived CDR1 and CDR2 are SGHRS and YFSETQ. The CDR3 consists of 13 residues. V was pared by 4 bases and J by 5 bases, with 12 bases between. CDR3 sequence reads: CASSLDAAYGYTF. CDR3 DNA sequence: TGCGCCAGCAGCCTCGACGCGGCATATGGCTACACCTTC.

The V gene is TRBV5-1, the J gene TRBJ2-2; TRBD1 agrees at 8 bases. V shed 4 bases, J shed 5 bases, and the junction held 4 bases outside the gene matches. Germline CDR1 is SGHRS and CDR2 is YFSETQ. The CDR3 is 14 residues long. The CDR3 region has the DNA TGCGCCAGCAGCGAATACAGGGGGACCGGGGAGCTGTTTTTT. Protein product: CASSEYRGTGELFF.

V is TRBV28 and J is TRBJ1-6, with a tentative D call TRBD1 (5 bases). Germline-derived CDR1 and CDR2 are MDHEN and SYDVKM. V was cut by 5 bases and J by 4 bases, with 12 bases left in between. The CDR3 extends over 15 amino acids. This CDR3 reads CASSIPDSYNSPLHF. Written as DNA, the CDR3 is TGTGCCAGCAGTATCCCCGACAGTTATAATTCACCCCTCCACTTT.

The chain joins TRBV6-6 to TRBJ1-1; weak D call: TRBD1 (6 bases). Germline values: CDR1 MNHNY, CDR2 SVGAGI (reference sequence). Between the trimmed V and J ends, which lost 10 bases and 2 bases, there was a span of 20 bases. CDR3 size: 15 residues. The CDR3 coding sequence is TGTGCCACAGTTAAGGGAGGGGGGGGTAACACTGAAGCTTTCTTT. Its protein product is CATVKGGGGNTEAFF.

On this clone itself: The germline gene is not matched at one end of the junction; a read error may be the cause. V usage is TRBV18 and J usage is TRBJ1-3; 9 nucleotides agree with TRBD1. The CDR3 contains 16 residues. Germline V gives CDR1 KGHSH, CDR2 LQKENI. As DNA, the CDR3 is TGTGCCAGCTCCCCACCGACAGGGGGGTCTGGAAACACCATATATTTT. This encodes CASSPPTGGSGNTIYF.

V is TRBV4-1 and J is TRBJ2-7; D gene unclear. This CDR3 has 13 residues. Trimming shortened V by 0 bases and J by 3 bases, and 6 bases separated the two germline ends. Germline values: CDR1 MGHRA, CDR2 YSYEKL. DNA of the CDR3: TGCGCCAGCAGCCAAGATCGCAGCTACGAGCAGTACTTC. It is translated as CASSQDRSYEQYF.

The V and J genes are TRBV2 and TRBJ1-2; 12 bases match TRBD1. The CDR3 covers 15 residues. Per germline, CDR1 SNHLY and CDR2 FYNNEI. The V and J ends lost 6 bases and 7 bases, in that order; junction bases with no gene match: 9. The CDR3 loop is CASRPPGQGAGGYTF. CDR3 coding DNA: TGTGCCAGCAGGCCCCCGGGACAGGGGGCAGGTGGCTACACCTTC.

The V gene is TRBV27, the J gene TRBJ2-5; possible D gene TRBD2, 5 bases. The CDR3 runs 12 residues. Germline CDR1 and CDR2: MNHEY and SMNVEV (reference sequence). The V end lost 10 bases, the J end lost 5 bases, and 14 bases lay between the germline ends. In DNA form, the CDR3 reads TGTGCCACCCGGGAACGGTGGGAGACCCAGTACTTC. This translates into CATRERWETQYF.

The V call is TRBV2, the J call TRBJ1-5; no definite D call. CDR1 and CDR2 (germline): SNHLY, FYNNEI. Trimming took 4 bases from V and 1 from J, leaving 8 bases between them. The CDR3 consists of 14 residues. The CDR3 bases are TGTGCCAGCAGTGCACAGCTGAGCAATCAGCCCCAGCATTTT. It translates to CASSAQLSNQPQHF.

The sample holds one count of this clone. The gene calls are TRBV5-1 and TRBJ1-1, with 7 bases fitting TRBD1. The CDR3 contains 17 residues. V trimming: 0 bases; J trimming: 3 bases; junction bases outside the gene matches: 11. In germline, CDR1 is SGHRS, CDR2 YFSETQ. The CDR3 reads CASSLGDREEDDTEAFF. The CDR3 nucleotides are TGCGCCAGCAGCTTGGGCGACAGGGAAGAGGACGACACTGAAGCTTTCTTT. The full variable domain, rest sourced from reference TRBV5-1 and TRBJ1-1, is KAGVTQTPRYLIKTRGQQVTLSCSPISGHRSVSWYQQTPGQGLQFLFEYFSETQRNKGNFPGRFSGRQFSNSRSEMNVSTLELGDSALYLCASSLGDREEDDTEAFFGQGTRLTVV.

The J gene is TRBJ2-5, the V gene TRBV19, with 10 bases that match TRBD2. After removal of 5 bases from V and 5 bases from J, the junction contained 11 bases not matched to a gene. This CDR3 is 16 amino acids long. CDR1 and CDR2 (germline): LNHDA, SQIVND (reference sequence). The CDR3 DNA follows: TGTGCCAGTAGTGAACTAGCGGGGCTCGCGGGGGAGACCCAGTACTTC. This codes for CASSELAGLAGETQYF.

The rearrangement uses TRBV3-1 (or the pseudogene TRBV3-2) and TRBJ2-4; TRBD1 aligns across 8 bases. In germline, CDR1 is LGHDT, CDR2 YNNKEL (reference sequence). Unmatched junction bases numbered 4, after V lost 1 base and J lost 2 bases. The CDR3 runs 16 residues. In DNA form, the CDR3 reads TGTGCCAGCAGCCAAGGGCCAGGGGGCCCCAAAAACATTCAGTACTTC. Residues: CASSQGPGGPKNIQYF.

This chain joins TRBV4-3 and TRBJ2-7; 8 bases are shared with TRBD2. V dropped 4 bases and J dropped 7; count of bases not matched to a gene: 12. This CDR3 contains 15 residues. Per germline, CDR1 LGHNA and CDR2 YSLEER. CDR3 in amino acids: CASSLTSGPVGEQYF. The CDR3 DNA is TGCGCCAGCAGCCTTACTAGCGGACCCGTCGGGGAGCAGTACTTC.

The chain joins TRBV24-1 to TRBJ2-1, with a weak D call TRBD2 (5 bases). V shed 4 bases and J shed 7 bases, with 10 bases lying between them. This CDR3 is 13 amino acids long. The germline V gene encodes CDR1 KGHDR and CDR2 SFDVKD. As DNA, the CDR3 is TGTGCCACCAGTGACACGCGGAGGAATGAGCAGTTCTTC. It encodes CATSDTRRNEQFF.

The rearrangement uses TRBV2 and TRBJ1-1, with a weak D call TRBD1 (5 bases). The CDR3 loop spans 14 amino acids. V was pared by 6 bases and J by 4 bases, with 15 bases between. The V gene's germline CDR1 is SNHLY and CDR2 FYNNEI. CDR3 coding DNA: TGTGCCAGCAGAAGGCGGGGGGGTGGCACTGAAGCTTTCTTT. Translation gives CASRRRGGGTEAFF.

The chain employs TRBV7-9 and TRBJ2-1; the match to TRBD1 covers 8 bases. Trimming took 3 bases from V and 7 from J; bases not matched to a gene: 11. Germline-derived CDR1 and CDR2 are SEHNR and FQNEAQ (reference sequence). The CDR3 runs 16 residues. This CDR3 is CASSLTRGRLRNEQFF. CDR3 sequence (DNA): TGTGCCAGCAGCTTGACCAGGGGGCGGTTACGAAATGAGCAGTTCTTC.

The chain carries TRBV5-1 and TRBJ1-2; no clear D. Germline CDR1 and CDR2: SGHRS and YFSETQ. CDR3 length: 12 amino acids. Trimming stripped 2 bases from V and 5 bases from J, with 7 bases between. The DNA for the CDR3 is TGCGCCAGCAGCTTCGGTTCTTATGGCTACACCTTC. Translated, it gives CASSFGSYGYTF. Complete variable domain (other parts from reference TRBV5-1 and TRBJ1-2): KAGVTQTPRYLIKTRGQQVTLSCSPISGHRSVSWYQQTPGQGLQFLFEYFSETQRNKGNFPGRFSGRQFSNSRSEMNVSTLELGDSALYLCASSFGSYGYTFGSGTRLTVV.

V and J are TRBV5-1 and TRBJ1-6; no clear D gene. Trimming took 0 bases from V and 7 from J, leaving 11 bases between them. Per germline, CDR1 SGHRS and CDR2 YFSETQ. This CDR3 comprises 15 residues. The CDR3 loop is CASSLAGLLNSPLHF. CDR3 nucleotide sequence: TGCGCCAGCAGCTTGGCCGGACTCCTGAATTCACCCCTCCACTTT.

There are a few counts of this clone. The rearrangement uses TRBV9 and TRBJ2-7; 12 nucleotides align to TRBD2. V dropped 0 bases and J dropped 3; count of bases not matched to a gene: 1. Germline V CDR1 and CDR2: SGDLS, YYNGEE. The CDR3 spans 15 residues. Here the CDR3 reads CASSVETSGSYEQYF. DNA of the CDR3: TGTGCCAGCAGCGTAGAGACTAGCGGGAGCTACGAGCAGTACTTC.

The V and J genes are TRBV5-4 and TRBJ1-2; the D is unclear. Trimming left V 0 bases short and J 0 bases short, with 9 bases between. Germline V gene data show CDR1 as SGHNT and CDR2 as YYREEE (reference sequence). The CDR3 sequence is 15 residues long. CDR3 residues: CASSLEPQANYGYTF. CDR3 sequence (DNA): TGTGCCAGCAGCTTGGAGCCGCAAGCTAACTATGGCTACACCTTC. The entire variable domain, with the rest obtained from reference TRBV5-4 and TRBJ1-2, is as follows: ETGVTQSPTHLIKTRGQQVTLRCSSQSGHNTVSWYQQALGQGPQFIFQYYREEENGRGNFPPRFSGLQFPNYSSELNVNALELDDSALYLCASSLEPQANYGYTFGSGTRLTVV.

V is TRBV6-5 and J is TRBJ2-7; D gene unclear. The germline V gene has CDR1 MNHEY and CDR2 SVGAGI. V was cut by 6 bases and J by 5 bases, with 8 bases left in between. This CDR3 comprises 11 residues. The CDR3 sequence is CASRRGNEQYF. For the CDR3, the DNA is TGTGCCAGCAGACGAGGAAACGAGCAGTACTTC.

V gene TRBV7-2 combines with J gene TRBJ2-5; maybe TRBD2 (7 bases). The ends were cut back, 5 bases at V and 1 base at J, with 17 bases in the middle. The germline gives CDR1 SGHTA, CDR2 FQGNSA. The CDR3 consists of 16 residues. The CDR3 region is CASSGRTAGSQETQYF. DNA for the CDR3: TGTGCCAGCAGCGGCCGGACAGCGGGGTCCCAAGAGACCCAGTACTTC.